This TCR beta chain originates from a study of cytomegalovirus exposure and HLA in healthy donors. Deletions cut 4 bases from V and 4 bases from J, with 13 bases between. The length of the CDR3 is 14 residues. Germline-derived CDR1 and CDR2 are SNHLY and FYNNEI. The study's findings and limits: In a later analysis, donors in an Asian-associated ancestry cluster reportedly had fewer N-insertions in productive TCRs than the cohort mean. A later look showed TCR association rates differing by HLA locus, highest for DRB1 and lowest for HLA-C.

A note on this clone: The antigen remains unidentified.

The PCR had 60 Vbeta and 13 Jbeta primers. The method was immunoSEQ multiplex PCR; TCRdb's version includes in-frame clones alone and lacks a portion of them. The repertoire has approximately 74,000 clones, more than 80% of them found once; the top ten carry 2.5% to 3%. This sequence originates from a woman aged 25 to 39 in good health and CMV-seronegative. The sample was PBMCs. The rearrangement joins TRBV2 to TRBJ1-2; D is possibly TRBD1 (6 bases). The CDR3: CASSAGGVSYGYTF. In DNA, the CDR3 is TGTGCCAGCAGTGCGGGGGGCGTTAGCTATGGCTACACCTTC.